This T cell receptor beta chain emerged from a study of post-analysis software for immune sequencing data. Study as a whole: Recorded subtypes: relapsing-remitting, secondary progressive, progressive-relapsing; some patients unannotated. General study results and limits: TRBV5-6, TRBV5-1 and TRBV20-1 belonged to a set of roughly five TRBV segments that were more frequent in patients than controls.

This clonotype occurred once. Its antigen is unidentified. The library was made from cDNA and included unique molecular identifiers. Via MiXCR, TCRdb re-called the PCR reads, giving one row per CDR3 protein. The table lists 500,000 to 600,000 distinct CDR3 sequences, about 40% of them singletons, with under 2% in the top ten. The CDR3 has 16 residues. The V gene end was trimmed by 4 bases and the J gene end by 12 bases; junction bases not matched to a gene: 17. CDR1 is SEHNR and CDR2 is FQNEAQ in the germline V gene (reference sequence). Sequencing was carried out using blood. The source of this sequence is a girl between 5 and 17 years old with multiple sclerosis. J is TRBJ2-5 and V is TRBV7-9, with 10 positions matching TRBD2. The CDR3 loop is CASSSTSGISPGIEYF. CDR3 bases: TGTGCCAGCAGCTCCACTAGCGGGATCAGCCCTGGCATAGAGTACTTC.